The next 9 T cell receptor beta chains were all read from a single sample in a study of blood T cells in healthy people across ages. The authors ran a second PCR of roughly 6 to 12 cycles using a sample-barcoded 5' primer and a J-beta primer mix. Each CDR3 protein gets one entry after TCRdb re-called the 5' RACE reads with MiXCR. This table has hundreds of thousands of distinct CDR3 sequences, 40% to 50% appearing once. Sequenced material: blood. The source is a man between 60 and 75 years old in good health.

A few counts support this clonotype. CDR3 coding DNA: TGCGCCAGCAGCCTGGCTCCGGGACAGCTCTCTGGGGCCAACGTCCTGACTTTC. Protein product: CASSLAPGQLSGANVLTF. This chain uses TRBV5-1 with TRBJ2-6; 7 nucleotides line up with TRBD1. The J segment lost 0 bases and the V segment lost 4 bases, leaving 10 bases of the junction unmatched. CDR3 length equals 18 residues. Germline V gives CDR1 SGHRS, CDR2 YFSETQ.

This rearrangement joins TRBV7-9 to TRBJ2-1; D possibly corresponds to TRBD1 (6 bases). Germline CDR1 is SEHNR and CDR2 is FQNEAQ (reference sequence). The CDR3 runs 14 residues. V dropped 4 bases and J dropped 5 bases, with 12 bases sitting between them. CDR3 sequence reads: CASSSTGNHNEQFF. The CDR3 nucleotides read TGTGCCAGCAGCTCCACAGGGAACCACAATGAGCAGTTCTTC. Complete variable domain (other parts from reference TRBV7-9 and TRBJ2-1): DTGVSQNPRHKITKRGQNVTFRCDPISEHNRLYWYRQTLGQGPEFLTYFQNEAQLEKSRLLSDRFSAERPKGSFSTLEIQRTEQGDSAMYLCASSSTGNHNEQFFGPGTRLTVL.

In this sample, this clonotype turned up a few times. V is TRBV11-2 and J is TRBJ2-7; 9 bases match TRBD1. The CDR3 sequence is 13 residues long. The junction had 5 bases not matched to a gene; V was cut back by 2 bases and J by 9 bases. Germline CDR1 SGHAT, CDR2 FQNNGV. The CDR3 loop reads CASSLPTGGLQYF. In DNA form, the CDR3 reads TGTGCCAGCAGCTTACCAACAGGGGGCCTGCAGTACTTC.

Only a few counts were recorded for this clonotype. An end of the junction differs from the germline gene, which may be a read error. The chain joins TRBV14 to TRBJ2-7; D is unresolved. Per the germline V gene, CDR1 is SGHDN and CDR2 is FVKESK. The CDR3 spans 13 residues. This chain's CDR3 is CASSQDLSYEQYF. In nucleotides, the CDR3 is TGCGCCAGCAGCCAAGATTTGTCCTACGAGCAGTACTTC.

This clonotype has a handful of counts. J is TRBJ2-7 and V is TRBV20-1, with 9 bases lining up with TRBD1. The CDR3 consists of 15 residues. Trimming cost V 3 bases and J 1 base; bases outside gene matches: 7. CDR1 is DFQATT, CDR2 SNEGSKA, per germline (reference sequence). The CDR3 DNA reads TGCAGTGCTAGTCGAGCCGGGACAGGGTCCTACGAGCAGTACTTC. It translates to CSASRAGTGSYEQYF.

This clonotype has only a few counts. V gene TRBV12-3 or TRBV12-4 combines with J gene TRBJ1-2; D might be TRBD1 (5 bases). The CDR3 is 14 amino acids. Trimming left V 4 bases short and J 7 bases short, with 16 bases between. CDR3 coding DNA: TGTGCCAGCAGTTCCCATTCTTCCGGGGCTGGCTACACCTTC. Protein sequence: CASSSHSSGAGYTF.

The chain links TRBV20-1 to TRBJ2-1, with 7 nucleotides matching TRBD2. Germline V lookup: CDR1 DFQATT, CDR2 SNEGSKA (reference sequence). This CDR3 is built from 17 residues. Trimming cost V 0 bases and J 2 bases; bases outside gene matches: 10. In DNA, the CDR3 is TGCAGTGCTAGAGATCAAGAAGCTAGCGGCCCCTACAATGAGCAGTTCTTC. It translates to CSARDQEASGPYNEQFF.

Many counts were recorded for this clonotype. J is TRBJ2-7 and V is TRBV11-2, with 11 bases aligning to TRBD2. With 7 bases clipped from V and 6 bases from J, the junction kept 8 bases outside the gene matches. The CDR3 has 14 residues. CDR1 and CDR2 (germline): SGHAT, FQNNGV. The CDR3 sequence is CASTHLAGGGEQYF. The CDR3 bases are TGTGCCAGCACCCATCTAGCGGGGGGTGGCGAGCAGTACTTC.

The CDR3 loop reads CASSRSTGFTETQYF. In DNA, the CDR3 is TGTGCCAGCTCAAGGTCGACAGGGTTTACGGAGACCCAGTACTTC. The rearrangement joins TRBV18 to TRBJ2-7; 7 bases are shared with TRBD1. The J call may be wrong; the DNA end is better matched by TRBJ2-5. Germline CDR1 reads KGHSH; CDR2 reads LQKENI. CDR3 length: 15 residues.